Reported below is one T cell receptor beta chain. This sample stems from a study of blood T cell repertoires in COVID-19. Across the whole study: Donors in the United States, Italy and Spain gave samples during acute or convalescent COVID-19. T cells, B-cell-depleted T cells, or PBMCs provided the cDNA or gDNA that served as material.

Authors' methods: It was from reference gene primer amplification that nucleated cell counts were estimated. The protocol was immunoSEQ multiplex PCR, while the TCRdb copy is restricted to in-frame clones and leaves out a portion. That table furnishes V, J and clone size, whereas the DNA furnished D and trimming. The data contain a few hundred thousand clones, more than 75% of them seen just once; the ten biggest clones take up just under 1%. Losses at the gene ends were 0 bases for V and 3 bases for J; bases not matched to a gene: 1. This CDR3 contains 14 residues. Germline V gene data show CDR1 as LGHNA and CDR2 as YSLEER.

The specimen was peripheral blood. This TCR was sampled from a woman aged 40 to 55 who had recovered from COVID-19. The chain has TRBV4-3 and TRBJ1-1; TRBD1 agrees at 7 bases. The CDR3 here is CASSQETGDTEAFF. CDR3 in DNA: TGCGCCAGCAGCCAAGAAACAGGGGACACTGAAGCTTTCTTT.